These T cell receptor beta chains were read from a single sample in a study of CD4+ T cells in melanoma. Repertoires were generated with immunoSEQ multiplex PCR, while TCRdb's copy carries only in-frame clones and drops some. The repertoire holds approximately 16,000 clones, with roughly 66% as singletons. The sequencing input was cells from a culture (not recorded whether cultured in vitro). These receptors originate from a human donor with melanoma. Both conserved end residues are part of each CDR3. Fields, in order: D gene, J gene, clone size, V gene, CDR3 DNA, CDR3 protein. The D gene is left open where the match is weak. Where a row states a size, it is once, few, many or the class of an expanded clone; other rows omit it.

D gene: .; J gene: TRBJ1-1; clone size: .; V gene: TRBV5-8; CDR3 DNA: TGTGCCAGCAGCTTGGGCCGGTGGAACACTGAAGCTTTCTTT; CDR3 protein: CASSLGRWNTEAFF
D gene: .; J gene: TRBJ2-5; clone size: .; V gene: TRBV6-1; CDR3 DNA: TGTGCCAGCAGTGAGTGGGGGTCTTTTACGGAGACCCAGTACTTC; CDR3 protein: CASSEWGSFTETQYF
D gene: TRBD1; J gene: TRBJ2-4; clone size: few; V gene: TRBV19; CDR3 DNA: TGTGCCAGAGCGGGACAGGGGACAGAAGATACCAAAAACATTCAGTACTTC; CDR3 protein: CARAGQGTEDTKNIQYF
D gene: .; J gene: TRBJ1-6; clone size: medium-sized; V gene: TRBV30; CDR3 DNA: TGTGCCTGGAGTGACGGACAGTCCTATAATTCACCCCTCCACTTT; CDR3 protein: CAWSDGQSYNSPLHF
D gene: .; J gene: TRBJ1-2; clone size: .; V gene: TRBV19; CDR3 DNA: TGTGCCAGTAGTTACCGGACAACAAACTATGGCTACACCTTC; CDR3 protein: CASSYRTTNYGYTF
D gene: .; J gene: TRBJ1-3; clone size: once; V gene: TRBV7-6; CDR3 DNA: TGTGCCAGCAGCTCCATCGGCTCTGGAAACACCATATATTTT; CDR3 protein: CASSSIGSGNTIYF
D gene: .; J gene: TRBJ2-1; clone size: few; V gene: TRBV18; CDR3 DNA: TGTGCCAGCTCACCAGGGGGCCACAATGAGCAGTTCTTC; CDR3 protein: CASSPGGHNEQFF
D gene: .; J gene: TRBJ1-1; clone size: once; V gene: TRBV27; CDR3 DNA: TGTGCCAGCAGTTTAGGACCCTCGGACGTTTCAGCTTTCTTT; CDR3 protein: CASSLGPSDVSAFF
D gene: TRBD1; J gene: TRBJ1-5; clone size: .; V gene: TRBV6-4; CDR3 DNA: TGTGCCAGCAGTGACTCCCCAGGGACAGCTCATTTTTTTCTTCTCCGTAATCAGCCCCAGCATTTT; CDR3 protein: CASSDSPGTAHFFLLRNQPQHF
D gene: .; J gene: TRBJ1-1; clone size: .; V gene: TRBV30; CDR3 DNA: TGTGCCTGGATCCGACAGAGACGAACTGAAGCTTTCTTT; CDR3 protein: CAWIRQRRTEAFF
D gene: .; J gene: TRBJ2-3; clone size: .; V gene: TRBV7-2; CDR3 DNA: TGTGCCAGCAGCCCGGGCGCTTGGGGGGAGATCACAGATACGCAGTATTTT; CDR3 protein: CASSPGAWGEITDTQYF
D gene: .; J gene: TRBJ2-2; clone size: medium-sized; V gene: TRBV9; CDR3 DNA: TGTGCCAGCAGCGACCTGAACACCGGGGAGCTGTTTTTT; CDR3 protein: CASSDLNTGELFF
D gene: .; J gene: TRBJ2-2; clone size: .; V gene: TRBV7-9; CDR3 DNA: TGTGCCAGCATGCGGGACGCCGGGGAGCTGTTTTTT; CDR3 protein: CASMRDAGELFF
D gene: .; J gene: TRBJ2-2; clone size: once; V gene: TRBV6-5; CDR3 DNA: TGTGCCAGCAGCCCAACCGGGGAGCTGTTTTTT; CDR3 protein: CASSPTGELFF
D gene: .; J gene: TRBJ1-5; clone size: .; V gene: TRBV11-2; CDR3 DNA: TGTGCCAGCAGCGTGAATAGTGGGGGGAATCAGCCCCAGCATTTT; CDR3 protein: CASSVNSGGNQPQHF
D gene: .; J gene: TRBJ2-1; clone size: .; V gene: TRBV6-1; CDR3 DNA: TGTGCCAGCAGTAAGGGTGAGCAGTTCTTC; CDR3 protein: CASSKGEQFF